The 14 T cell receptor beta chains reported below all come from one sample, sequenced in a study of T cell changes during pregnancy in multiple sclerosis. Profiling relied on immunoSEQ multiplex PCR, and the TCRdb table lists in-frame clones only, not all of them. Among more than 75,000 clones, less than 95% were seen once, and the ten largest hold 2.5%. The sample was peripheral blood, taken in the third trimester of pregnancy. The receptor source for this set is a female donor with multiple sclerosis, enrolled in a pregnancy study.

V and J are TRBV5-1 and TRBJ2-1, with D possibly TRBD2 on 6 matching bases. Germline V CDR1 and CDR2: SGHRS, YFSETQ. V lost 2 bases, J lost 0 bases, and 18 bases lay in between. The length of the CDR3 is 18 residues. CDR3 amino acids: CASSFLYRRDLSYNEQFF. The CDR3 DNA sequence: TGCGCCAGCAGCTTTCTTTACAGGAGGGATCTCTCCTACAATGAGCAGTTCTTC.

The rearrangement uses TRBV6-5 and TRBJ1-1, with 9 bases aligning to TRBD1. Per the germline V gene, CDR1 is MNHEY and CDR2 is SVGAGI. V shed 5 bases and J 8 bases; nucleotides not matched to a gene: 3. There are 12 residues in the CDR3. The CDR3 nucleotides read TGTGCCAGCAGTAGACAGGGGGTGGAAGCTTTCTTT. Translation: CASSRQGVEAFF.

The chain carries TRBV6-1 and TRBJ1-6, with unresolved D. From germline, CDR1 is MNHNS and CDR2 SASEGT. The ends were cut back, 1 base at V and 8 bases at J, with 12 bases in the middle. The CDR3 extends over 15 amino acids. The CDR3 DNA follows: TGTGCCAGCAGTGAAGTTAAGAGAACGGATTCACCCCTCCACTTT. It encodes CASSEVKRTDSPLHF.

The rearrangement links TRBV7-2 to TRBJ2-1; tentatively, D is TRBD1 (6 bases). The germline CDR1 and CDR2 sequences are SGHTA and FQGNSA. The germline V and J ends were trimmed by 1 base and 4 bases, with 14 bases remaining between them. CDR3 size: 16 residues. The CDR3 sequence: CASSLVSQGIYNEQFF. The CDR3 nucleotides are TGTGCCAGCAGCTTAGTTTCACAGGGCATATACAATGAGCAGTTCTTC.

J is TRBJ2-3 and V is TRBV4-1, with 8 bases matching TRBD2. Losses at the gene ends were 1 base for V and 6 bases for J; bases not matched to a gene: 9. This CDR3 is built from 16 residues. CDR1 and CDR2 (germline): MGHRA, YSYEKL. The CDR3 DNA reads TGCGCCAGCAGCCAAGGACTAGCGATCCAATCGGATACGCAGTATTTT. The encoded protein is CASSQGLAIQSDTQYF.

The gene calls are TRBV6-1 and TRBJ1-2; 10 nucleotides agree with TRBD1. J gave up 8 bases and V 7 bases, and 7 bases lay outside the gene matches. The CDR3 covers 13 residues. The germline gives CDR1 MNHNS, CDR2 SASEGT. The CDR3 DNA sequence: TGTGCCAGCACAGGACAGGGGGACGGAGGCTACACCTTC. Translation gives CASTGQGDGGYTF.

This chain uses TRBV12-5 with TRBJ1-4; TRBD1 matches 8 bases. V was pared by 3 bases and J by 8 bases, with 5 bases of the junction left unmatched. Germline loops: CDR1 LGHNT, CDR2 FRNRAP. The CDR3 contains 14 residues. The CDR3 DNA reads TGTGCTAGTGGTTTTGGGGCAGGGGGCGAAAAACTGTTTTTT. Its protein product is CASGFGAGGEKLFF.

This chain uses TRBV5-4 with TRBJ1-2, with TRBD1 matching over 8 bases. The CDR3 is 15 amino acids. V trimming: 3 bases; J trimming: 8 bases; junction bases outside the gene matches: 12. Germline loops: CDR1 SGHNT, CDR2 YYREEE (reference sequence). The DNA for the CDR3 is TGTGCCAGCAGCTGGGCAGGGGGCGCGCCGGGGGGCTACACCTTC. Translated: CASSWAGGAPGGYTF.

This chain's CDR3 is CASWTGVNSGNTIYF. The DNA for the CDR3 is TGTGCCAGCTGGACAGGGGTCAACTCTGGAAACACCATATATTTT. This chain links TRBV27 with TRBJ1-3; TRBD1 aligns across 9 bases. The V gene's germline CDR1 is MNHEY and CDR2 SMNVEV (reference sequence). Trimming cost V 8 bases and J 0 bases; bases outside gene matches: 5. The CDR3 totals 15 residues.

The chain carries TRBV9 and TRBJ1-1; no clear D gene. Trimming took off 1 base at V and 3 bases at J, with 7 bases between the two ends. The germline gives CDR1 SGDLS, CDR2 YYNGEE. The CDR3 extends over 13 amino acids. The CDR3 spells CASSVLSDTEAFF. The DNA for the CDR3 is TGTGCCAGCAGCGTACTTTCCGACACTGAAGCTTTCTTT.

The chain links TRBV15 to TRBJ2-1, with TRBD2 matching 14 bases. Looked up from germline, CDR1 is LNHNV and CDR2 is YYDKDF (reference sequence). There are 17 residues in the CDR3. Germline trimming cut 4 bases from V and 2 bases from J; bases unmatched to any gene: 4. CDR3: CATSTGLAGGTYNEQFF. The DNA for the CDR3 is TGTGCCACCAGCACCGGACTAGCGGGGGGAACCTACAATGAGCAGTTCTTC.

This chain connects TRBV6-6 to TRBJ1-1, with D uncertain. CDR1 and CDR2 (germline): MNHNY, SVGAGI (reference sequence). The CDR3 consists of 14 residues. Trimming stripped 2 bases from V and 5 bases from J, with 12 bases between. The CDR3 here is CASSYDTSGTEAFF. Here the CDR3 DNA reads TGTGCCAGCAGTTACGACACCAGTGGTACTGAAGCTTTCTTT.

The DNA for the CDR3 is TGTGCCAGCAGCGTTCAGACCGGGACATTCCAAGAGACCCAGTACTTC. Translation: CASSVQTGTFQETQYF. The chain is built from TRBV9 and TRBJ2-5; D is perhaps TRBD1 (6 bases). Germline-derived CDR1 and CDR2 are SGDLS and YYNGEE. Between the trimmed V and J ends, which lost 2 bases and 1 base, there was a span of 15 bases. This CDR3 has 16 amino acids.

The CDR3 bases are TGCGCCAGCAGCCAGAGGACAGGGACGTTTCAGAACACTGAAGCTTTCTTT. Encoded protein: CASSQRTGTFQNTEAFF. The chain carries TRBV4-1 and TRBJ1-1, with 8 positions matching TRBD1. The CDR3 consists of 17 residues. Germline V gene sequence: CDR1 MGHRA, CDR2 YSYEKL. Trimming cost V 3 bases and J 1 base; bases outside gene matches: 10.